This T cell receptor (beta chain) was sequenced for a study of blood T cell repertoires in COVID-19 (dated by TCRdb to the early 2020s). With regard to the full study: Samples from collaborators originated in the United States, Italy and Spain and spanned both the acute and convalescent phases of COVID-19. Where available, HLA class I and class II types were taken from metadata supplied by the sample provider and were not determined by assay-based typing. The samples were drawn from the first 160 participants of the ongoing ImmuneRACE study and from 950 to 1,500 subjects provided by 6 global collaborators. The sample metadata nearly always contained a de-identified subject ID, COVID-19 status, age in years and sex. A freely available public database, intended as a resource for researchers studying the immune response to SARS-CoV-2, is where the repertoires were released. The prospective study material was composed of cDNA or gDNA derived from T cells, B-cell-depleted T cells, or PBMCs. The dataset comprised deeply sampled blood TCRbeta repertoires from subjects exposed to, actively infected with, or recovered from COVID-19. What the work shows at the level of the full study, not this receptor alone: How much clinical and demographic metadata was included differed by source and by participant, and the metadata was provided uncurated.

Looking up the germline V gene yields CDR1 MNHNS and CDR2 SASEGT. The junction shows trimming of 0 bases on V and 0 bases on J, plus 3 bases between the germline ends. The CDR3 starts with the cysteine, ends with the phenylalanine, and has 14 residues. The DNA shown is the 42-base CDR3, in frame from base 1. A word on this clone: Its cognate antigen has yet to be identified. No much larger clone is present one base from it, and per-base qualities are unavailable.

Whole blood was collected in K2EDTA tubes by collaborating institutions according to the institutions' own protocols. For TCRbeta analysis, collaborators shipped samples as frozen whole blood, isolated PBMCs, or DNA extracted from either of those sample types. TCRbeta CDR3 regions were amplified from genomic DNA by means of the immunoSEQ Assay, a bias-controlled multiplex PCR. In the authors' own workflow: Nucleated cell counts per sample were estimated from amplification of reference gene primers within the assay. To quantify the absolute abundance of each unique TCRbeta CDR3 rearrangement, sequence reads were collapsed and filtered. For each sample, productive Simpson clonality was calculated as the square root of Simpson's diversity index across productive rearrangements. Held by TCRdb, this immuneACCESS table contains in-frame sequences only and omits some clones. Under half of the omission traces to an unresolved V gene where checked; the cause of the rest is unknown. V and J calls and clone size are given by that table; D and trimming were obtained from the DNA. The sample profile shows fewer than 90,000 clones; approximately 86% of them were found once. About 5% of the sample goes to the ten largest clones.

This clonotype was sampled from a man between 45 and 60 years old with active or convalescent COVID-19. Recombination joined TRBV6-1 with TRBJ1-5, with the D gene too uncertain to name. The sample comprised peripheral blood. CDR3 region: CASSEAYSNQPQHF. At the DNA level, the sequence is TGTGCCAGCAGTGAAGCCTATAGCAATCAGCCCCAGCATTTT.